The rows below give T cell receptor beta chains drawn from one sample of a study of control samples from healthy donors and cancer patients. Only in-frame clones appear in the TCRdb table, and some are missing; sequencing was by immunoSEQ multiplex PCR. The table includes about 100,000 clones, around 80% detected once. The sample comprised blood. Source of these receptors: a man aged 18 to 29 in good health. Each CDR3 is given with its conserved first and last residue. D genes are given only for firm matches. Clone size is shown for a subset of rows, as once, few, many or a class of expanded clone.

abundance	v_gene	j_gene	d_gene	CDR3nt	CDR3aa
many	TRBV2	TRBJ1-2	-	TGTGCCAGCAGTTTAAGGGCCGGGTATGGCTACACCTTC	CASSLRAGYGYTF
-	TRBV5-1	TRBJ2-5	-	TGCGCCAGCAGCGGAGGGACGGGCCAAGAGACCCAGTACTTC	CASSGGTGQETQYF
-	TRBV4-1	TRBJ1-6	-	TGCGCCAGCAGCCAAACCTCCCCCCTCCACTTT	CASSQTSPLHF
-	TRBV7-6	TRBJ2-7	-	TGTGCCAGCAGCTTCAGGGCGGCCTACGAGCAGTACTTC	CASSFRAAYEQYF
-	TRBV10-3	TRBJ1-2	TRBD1	TGTGCCGTTCGCCGGGACAGGGATGATGGCTACACCTTC	CAVRRDRDDGYTF
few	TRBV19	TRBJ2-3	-	TGTGCCAGTAGTGATCAGGACAGAAGCACAGATACGCAGTATTTT	CASSDQDRSTDTQYF
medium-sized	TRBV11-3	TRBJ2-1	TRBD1	TGTGCCAGCAGCCTCGGACAGGGCGATGAGCAGTTCTTC	CASSLGQGDEQFF
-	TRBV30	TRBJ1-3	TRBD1	TGTGCCTGGAGTAGGTTCTCGGTCGGGACAGGGGCCTTTGGAAACACCATATATTTT	CAWSRFSVGTGAFGNTIYF
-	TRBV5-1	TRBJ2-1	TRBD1	TGCGCCAGCAGCTTGGGGACAGGAAGGGCGAATGAGCAGTTCTTC	CASSLGTGRANEQFF
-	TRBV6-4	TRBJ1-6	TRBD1	TGTGCCAGCAGTGTTGCAGGGGGCGATTCACCCCTCCACTTT	CASSVAGGDSPLHF
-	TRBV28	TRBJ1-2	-	TGTGCCAGCAGTCCCACATGGCTCTACGGCTACACCTTC	CASSPTWLYGYTF
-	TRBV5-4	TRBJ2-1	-	TGTGCCAGCAGCTTAGGGACTTCCGTCTCCTACAATGAGCAGTTCTTC	CASSLGTSVSYNEQFF
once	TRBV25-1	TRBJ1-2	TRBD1	TGTGCCAGCAGTGGGGGGACAGGGGGCCTCTATGGCTACACCTTC	CASSGGTGGLYGYTF
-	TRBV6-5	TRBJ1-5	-	TGTGCCAGCAGGGGGGGAGTAAGCAATCAGCCCCAGCATTTT	CASRGGVSNQPQHF
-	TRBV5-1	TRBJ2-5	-	TGCGCCAGCAGCCACAGGGGAGGTACGGAGACCCAGTACTTC	CASSHRGGTETQYF
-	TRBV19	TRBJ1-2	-	TGTGCCAGTAGTTTCCCCCTTTTTGGCGGCTACACCTTC	CASSFPLFGGYTF
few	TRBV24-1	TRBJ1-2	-	TGTGCCACCAGTGATTCGGGCCTATTCTATGGCTACACCTTC	CATSDSGLFYGYTF
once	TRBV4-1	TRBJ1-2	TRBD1	TGCGCCAGCAGCCAAGTATTGGGACAGGGGGACGGCTACACCTTC	CASSQVLGQGDGYTF
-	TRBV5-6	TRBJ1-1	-	TGTGCCAGCAGCTCCGGGAGTCTTGAAGCTTTCTTT	CASSSGSLEAFF
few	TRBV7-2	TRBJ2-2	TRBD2	TGTGCCAGCAGCATTCTGCCGTCGACTAGCGTTACCACCGGGGAGCTGTTTTTT	CASSILPSTSVTTGELFF
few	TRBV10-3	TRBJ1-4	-	TGTGCCACGGGAGCCGGGGATAATGAAAAACTGTTTTTT	CATGAGDNEKLFF
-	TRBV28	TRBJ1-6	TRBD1	TGTGCCAGCAGCTTAAACAGGGGGGGTCGCTCCTATAATTCACCCCTCCACTTT	CASSLNRGGRSYNSPLHF
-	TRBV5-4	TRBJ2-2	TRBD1	TGTGCCAGCTTCAAGGGGACAGTGAACACCGGGGAGCTGTTTTTT	CASFKGTVNTGELFF
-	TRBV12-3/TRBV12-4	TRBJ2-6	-	TGTGCCAGCAGTTTATCTGGGGCCAACGTCCTGACTTTC	CASSLSGANVLTF
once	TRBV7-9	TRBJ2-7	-	TGTGCCAGCAGCTTGACGGGCTACGAGCAGTACTTC	CASSLTGYEQYF
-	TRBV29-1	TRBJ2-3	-	TGCAGCGTGGGAGGGGGCTCTCCAGATACGCAGTATTTT	CSVGGGSPDTQYF
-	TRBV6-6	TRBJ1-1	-	TGTGCCAGCACCCTAGGGGGGGCCGGCACTGAAGCTTTCTTT	CASTLGGAGTEAFF
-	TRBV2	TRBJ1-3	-	TGTGCCAGCAGTGAATTTAGACAGGCCAGCTCTGGAAACACCATATATTTT	CASSEFRQASSGNTIYF
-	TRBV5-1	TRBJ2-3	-	TGCGCCAGCAGCTTCGGGGGGCGGGCGCAGTATTTT	CASSFGGRAQYF
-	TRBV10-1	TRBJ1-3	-	TGCGCCAGGACATGGCCAATGGGGAACTCTGGAAACACCATATATTTT	CARTWPMGNSGNTIYF
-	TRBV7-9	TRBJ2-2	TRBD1	TGTGCCAGCAGCTCCAGGCAGGGACAGGGAACCGGGGAGCTGTTTTTT	CASSSRQGQGTGELFF
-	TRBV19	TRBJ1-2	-	TGTGCCAGTCAATCGGGGAACTATGGCTACACCTTC	CASQSGNYGYTF
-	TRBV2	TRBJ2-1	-	TGTGCCAGCAGGACTAGGCCCGAGGACGAATCTTACAATGAGCAGTTCTTC	CASRTRPEDESYNEQFF
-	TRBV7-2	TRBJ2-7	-	TGTGCCAGCAGCTTAGCAGGTCGGGGAATAAGGCAGTACTTC	CASSLAGRGIRQYF